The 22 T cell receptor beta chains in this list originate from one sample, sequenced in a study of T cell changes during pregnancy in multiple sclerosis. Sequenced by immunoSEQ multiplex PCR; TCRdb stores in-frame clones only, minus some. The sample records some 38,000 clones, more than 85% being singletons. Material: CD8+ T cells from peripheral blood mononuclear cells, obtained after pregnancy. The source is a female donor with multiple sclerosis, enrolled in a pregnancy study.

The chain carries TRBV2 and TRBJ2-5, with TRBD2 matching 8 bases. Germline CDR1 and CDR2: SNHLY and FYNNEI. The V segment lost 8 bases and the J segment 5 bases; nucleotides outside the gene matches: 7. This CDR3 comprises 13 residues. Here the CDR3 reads CASERESLETQYF. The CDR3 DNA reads TGTGCCAGCGAGCGGGAGAGTCTGGAGACCCAGTACTTC.

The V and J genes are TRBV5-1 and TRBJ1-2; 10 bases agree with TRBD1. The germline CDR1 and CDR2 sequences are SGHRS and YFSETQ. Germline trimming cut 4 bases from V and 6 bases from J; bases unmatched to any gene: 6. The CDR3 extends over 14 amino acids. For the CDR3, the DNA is TGCGCCAGCAGCATGACAGGGGGCTCCGATGGCTACACCTTC. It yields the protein CASSMTGGSDGYTF.

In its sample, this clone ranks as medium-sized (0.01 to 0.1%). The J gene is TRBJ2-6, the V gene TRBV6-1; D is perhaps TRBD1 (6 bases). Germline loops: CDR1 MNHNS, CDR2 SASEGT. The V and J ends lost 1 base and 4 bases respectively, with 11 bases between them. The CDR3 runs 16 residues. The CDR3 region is CASSEVQGIGANVLTF. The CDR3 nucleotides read TGTGCCAGCAGTGAAGTGCAGGGGATCGGGGCCAACGTCCTGACTTTC.

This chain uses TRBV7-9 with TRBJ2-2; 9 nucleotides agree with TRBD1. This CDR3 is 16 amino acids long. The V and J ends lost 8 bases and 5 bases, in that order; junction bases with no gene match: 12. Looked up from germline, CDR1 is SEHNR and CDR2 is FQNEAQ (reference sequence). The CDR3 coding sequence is TGTGCCAGCGTAGAGCCCGGGACAGGGATAACCGGGGAGCTGTTTTTT. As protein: CASVEPGTGITGELFF.

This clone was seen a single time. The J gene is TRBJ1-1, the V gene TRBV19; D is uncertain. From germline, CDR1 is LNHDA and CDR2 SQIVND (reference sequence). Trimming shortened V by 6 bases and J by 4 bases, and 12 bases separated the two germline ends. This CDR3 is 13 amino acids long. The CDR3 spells CASRAGLGTEAFF. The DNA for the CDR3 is TGTGCCAGTAGAGCGGGTTTGGGCACTGAAGCTTTCTTT.

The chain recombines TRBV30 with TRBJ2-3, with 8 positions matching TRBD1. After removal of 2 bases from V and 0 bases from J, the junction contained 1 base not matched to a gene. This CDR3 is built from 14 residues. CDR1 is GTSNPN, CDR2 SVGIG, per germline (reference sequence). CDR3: CAWSWTGSTDTQYF. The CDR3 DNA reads TGTGCCTGGAGTTGGACAGGGAGCACAGATACGCAGTATTTT.

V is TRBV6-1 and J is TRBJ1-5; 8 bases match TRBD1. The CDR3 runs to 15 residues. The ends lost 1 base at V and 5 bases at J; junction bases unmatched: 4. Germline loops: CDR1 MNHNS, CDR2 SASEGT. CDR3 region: CASSEVDRDDQPQHF. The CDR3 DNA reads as TGTGCCAGCAGTGAAGTGGACAGGGACGATCAGCCCCAGCATTTT.

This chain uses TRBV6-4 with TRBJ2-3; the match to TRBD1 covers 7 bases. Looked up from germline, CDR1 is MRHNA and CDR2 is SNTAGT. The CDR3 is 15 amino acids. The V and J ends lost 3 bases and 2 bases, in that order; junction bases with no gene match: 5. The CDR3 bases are TGTGCCAGCAGTGAAGGGGACAGCCCCACAGATACGCAGTATTTT. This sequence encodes CASSEGDSPTDTQYF.

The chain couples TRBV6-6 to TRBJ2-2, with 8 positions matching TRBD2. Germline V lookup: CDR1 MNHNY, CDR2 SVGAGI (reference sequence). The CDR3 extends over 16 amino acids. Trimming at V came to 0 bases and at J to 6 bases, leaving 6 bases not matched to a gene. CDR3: CASSYSTREGPGELFF. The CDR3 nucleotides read TGTGCCAGCAGTTACTCGACTCGGGAGGGCCCCGGGGAGCTGTTTTTT.

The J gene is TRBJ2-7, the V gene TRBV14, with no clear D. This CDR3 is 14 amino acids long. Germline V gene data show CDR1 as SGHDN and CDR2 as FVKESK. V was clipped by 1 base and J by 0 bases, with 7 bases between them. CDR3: CASSQGSSSYEQYF. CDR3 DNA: TGTGCCAGCAGCCAAGGGTCGAGCTCCTACGAGCAGTACTTC.

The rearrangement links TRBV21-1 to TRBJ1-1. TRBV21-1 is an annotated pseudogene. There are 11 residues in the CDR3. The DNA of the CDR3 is TGTGCCAGCAGCAAAAGGAGGCGGGCTTTCTTT. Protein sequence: CASSKRRRAFF.

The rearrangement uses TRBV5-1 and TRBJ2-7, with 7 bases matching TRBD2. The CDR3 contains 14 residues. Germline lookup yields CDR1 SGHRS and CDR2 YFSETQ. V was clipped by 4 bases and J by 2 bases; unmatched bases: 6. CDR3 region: CASSESSGTYEQYF. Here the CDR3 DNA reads TGCGCCAGCAGCGAATCTAGCGGTACCTACGAGCAGTACTTC.

The CDR3 DNA reads as TGTGCCAGCAGCTTCAGACAGGGCGACACTGAAGCTTTCTTT. It codes for CASSFRQGDTEAFF. This chain connects TRBV9 to TRBJ1-1, with 7 bases aligning to TRBD1. Germline CDR1 reads SGDLS; CDR2 reads YYNGEE. CDR3 size: 14 residues. V trimming: 4 bases; J trimming: 3 bases; junction bases outside the gene matches: 6.

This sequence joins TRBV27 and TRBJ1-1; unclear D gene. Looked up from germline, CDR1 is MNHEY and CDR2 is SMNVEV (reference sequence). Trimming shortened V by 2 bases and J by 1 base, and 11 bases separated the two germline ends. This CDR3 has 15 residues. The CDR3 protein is CASSLRYPGNTEAFF. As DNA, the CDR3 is TGTGCCAGCAGTTTAAGGTACCCGGGGAACACTGAAGCTTTCTTT.

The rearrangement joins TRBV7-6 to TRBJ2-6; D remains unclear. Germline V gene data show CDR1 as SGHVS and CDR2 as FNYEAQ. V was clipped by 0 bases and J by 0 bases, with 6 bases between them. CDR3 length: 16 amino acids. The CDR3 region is CASSLASTSGANVLTF. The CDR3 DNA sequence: TGTGCCAGCAGCTTAGCGAGTACCTCTGGGGCCAACGTCCTGACTTTC. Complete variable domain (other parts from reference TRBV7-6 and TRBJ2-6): GAGVSQSPRYKVTKRGQDVALRCDPISGHVSLYWYRQALGQGPEFLTYFNYEAQQDKSGLPNDRFSAERPEGSISTLTIQRTEQRDSAMYRCASSLASTSGANVLTFGAGSRLTVL.

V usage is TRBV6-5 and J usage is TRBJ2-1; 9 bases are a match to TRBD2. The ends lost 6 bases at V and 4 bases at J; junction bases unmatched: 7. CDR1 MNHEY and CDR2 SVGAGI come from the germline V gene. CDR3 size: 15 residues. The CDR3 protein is CASRPPGLAYNEQFF. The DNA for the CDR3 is TGTGCCAGCAGGCCTCCGGGACTAGCTTACAATGAGCAGTTCTTC.

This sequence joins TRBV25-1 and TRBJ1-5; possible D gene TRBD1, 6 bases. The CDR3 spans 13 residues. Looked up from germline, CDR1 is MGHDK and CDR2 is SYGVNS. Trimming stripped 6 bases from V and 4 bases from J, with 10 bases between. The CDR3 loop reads CASSGQPNQPQHF. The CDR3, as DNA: TGTGCCAGCAGCGGACAGCCTAATCAGCCCCAGCATTTT. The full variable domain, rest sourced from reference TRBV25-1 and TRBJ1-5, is EADIYQTPRYLVIGTGKKITLECSQTMGHDKMYWYQQDPGMELHLIHYSYGVNSTEKGDLSSESTVSRIRTEHFPLTLESARPSHTSQYLCASSGQPNQPQHFGDGTRLSIL.

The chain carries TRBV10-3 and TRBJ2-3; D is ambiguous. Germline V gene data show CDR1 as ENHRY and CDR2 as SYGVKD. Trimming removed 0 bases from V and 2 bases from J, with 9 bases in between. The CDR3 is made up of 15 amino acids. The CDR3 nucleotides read TGTGCCATCAGTGAGTCTCCAGGCTCCACAGATACGCAGTATTTT. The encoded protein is CAISESPGSTDTQYF.

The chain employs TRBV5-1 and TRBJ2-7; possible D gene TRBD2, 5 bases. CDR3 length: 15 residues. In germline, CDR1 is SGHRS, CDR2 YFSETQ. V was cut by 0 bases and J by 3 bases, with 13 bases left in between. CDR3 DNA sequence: TGCGCCAGCAGCTTGGGGGGAGCCTTTCTCTACGAGCAGTACTTC. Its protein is CASSLGGAFLYEQYF.

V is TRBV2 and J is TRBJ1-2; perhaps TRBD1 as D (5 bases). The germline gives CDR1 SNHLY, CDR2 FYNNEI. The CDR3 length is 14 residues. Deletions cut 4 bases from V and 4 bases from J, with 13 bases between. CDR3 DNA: TGTGCCAGCAGTGCCTACGGGGGGGTCTATGGCTACACCTTC. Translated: CASSAYGGVYGYTF.

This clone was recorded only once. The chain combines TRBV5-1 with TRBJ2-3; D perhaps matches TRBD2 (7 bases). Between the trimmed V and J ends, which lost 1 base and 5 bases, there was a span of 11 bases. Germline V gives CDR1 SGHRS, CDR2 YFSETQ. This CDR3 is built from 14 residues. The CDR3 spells CASSLRGGLDTQYF. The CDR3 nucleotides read TGCGCCAGCAGCTTGAGGGGGGGCTTAGATACGCAGTATTTT.

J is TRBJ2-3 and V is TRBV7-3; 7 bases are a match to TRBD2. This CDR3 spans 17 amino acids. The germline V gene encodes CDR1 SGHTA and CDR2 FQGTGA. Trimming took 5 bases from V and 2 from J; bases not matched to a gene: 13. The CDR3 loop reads CASSLRGGLAATDTQYF. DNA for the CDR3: TGTGCCAGCAGCCTGAGGGGTGGGCTAGCGGCCACAGATACGCAGTATTTT.